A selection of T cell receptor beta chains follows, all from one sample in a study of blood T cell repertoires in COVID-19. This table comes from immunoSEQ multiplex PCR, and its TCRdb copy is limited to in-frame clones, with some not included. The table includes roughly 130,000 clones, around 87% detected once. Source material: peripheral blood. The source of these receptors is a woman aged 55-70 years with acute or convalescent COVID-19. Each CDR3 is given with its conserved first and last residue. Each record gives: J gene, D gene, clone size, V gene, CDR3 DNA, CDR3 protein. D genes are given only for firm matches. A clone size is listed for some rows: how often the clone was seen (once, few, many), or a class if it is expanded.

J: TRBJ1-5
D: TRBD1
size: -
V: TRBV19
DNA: TGTGCCAGTAGTAACGGACAGGGGAATCAGCCCCAGCATTTT
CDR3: CASSNGQGNQPQHF

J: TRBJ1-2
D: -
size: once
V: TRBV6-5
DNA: TGTGCAACGTCGAGGTTGGGAGGGCGCGGCTACACCTTC
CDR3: CATSRLGGRGYTF

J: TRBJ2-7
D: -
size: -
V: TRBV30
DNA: TGTGCCTGGACAGGGGCCAACTCCTACGAGCAGTACTTC
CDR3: CAWTGANSYEQYF

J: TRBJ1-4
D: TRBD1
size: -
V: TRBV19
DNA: TGTGCCAGCAAATTCTTCGGGACAGGGGGCGCCCCTAATGAAAAACTGTTTTTT
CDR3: CASKFFGTGGAPNEKLFF

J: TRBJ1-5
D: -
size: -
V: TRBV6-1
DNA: TGTGCCAGCAGTGAAGCTTACACCTCTAGCAATCAGCCCCAGCATTTT
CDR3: CASSEAYTSSNQPQHF

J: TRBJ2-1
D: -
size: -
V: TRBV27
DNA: TGTGCCAGCAGTATCCTTGGACTAGAGGGCAGGGGTGAGCAGTTCTTC
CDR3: CASSILGLEGRGEQFF

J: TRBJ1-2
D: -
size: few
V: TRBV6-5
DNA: TGTGCCAGCAGTTTCCCCGGGGAAGGCTACACCTTC
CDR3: CASSFPGEGYTF

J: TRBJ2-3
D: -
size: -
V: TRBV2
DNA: TGTGCCAGCAGTGCGGGAGCCCCCACAGATACGCAGTATTTT
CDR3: CASSAGAPTDTQYF

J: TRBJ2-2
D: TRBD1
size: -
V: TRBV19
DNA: TGTGCCAGTAGTATCAACAGGGGTACGAACACCGGGGAGCTGTTTTTT
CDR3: CASSINRGTNTGELFF

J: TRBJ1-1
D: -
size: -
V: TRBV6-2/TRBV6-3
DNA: TGTGCCAGCAGTTACGGACTGGTCGGGGAAGCTTTCTTT
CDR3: CASSYGLVGEAFF